Listed here is a single T cell receptor beta chain. Its antigen remains unknown. There are 14 residues in the CDR3. The germline V gene has CDR1 DFQATT and CDR2 SNEGSKA (reference sequence). V gave up 3 bases and J gave up 6 bases; unmatched junction bases: 10. Second-dose recipients at about 4 or about 12 weeks were treated as one pooled group. Produced via immunoSEQ multiplex PCR; TCRdb's table is partial and in-frame only. The sample lists under 30,000 clones; around nine tenths were seen once. This sample is part of a study of T cell responses to AZD1222 COVID-19 vaccine. The study, taken as a whole, reports: The study found Spike-specific TCR breadth and depth rose after two AZD1222 doses. Among the donors, most were white British and more were female, and clonal diversity was possibly underestimated.

This chain connects TRBV20-1 to TRBJ2-7, with TRBD2 matching 8 bases. This material consisted of peripheral blood, taken 28 days after the second AZD1222 dose. The receptor was derived from an adult who received the AZD1222 COVID-19 vaccine. Written as DNA, the CDR3 is TGCAGTGCTAGTCTGGCGGGGGGTAATAGCGAGCAGTACTTC. Translating it yields CSASLAGGNSEQYF.